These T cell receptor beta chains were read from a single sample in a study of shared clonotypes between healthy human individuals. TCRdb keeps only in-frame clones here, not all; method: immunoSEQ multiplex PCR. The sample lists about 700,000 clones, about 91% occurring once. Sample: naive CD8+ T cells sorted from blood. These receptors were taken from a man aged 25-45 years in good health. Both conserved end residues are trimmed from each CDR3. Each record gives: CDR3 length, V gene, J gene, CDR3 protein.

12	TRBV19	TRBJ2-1	ASSIAAGSDEQF
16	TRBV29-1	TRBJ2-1	SVEAPVGVTSDNNEQF
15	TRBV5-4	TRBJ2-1	ASSGYLGQDSYNEQF
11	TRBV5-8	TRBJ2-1	ASKVLGGNEQF
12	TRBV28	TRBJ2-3	ASSLRGNTDTQY
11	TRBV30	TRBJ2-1	AKGQGPYNEQF
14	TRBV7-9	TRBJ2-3	ASSDPWGGDTDTQY
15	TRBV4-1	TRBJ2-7	ASSQKGPGTVTYEQY
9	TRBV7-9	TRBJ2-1	ASSWGNEQF
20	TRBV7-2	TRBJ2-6	ASSLAPPGIAGGLAGANVLT
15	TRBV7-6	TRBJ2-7	ASSLETWGSGSYEQY
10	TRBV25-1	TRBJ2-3	ASSLVTDTQY
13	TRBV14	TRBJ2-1	ASRRTSGIVDEQF
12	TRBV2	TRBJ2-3	ASSAQETTDTQY
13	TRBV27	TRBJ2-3	ASSIIRGAIDTQY
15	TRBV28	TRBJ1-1	ASSLWGELGANTEAF
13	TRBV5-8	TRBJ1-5	ASSLDGTAGQPQH
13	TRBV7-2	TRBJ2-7	ASSLSLRSSYEQY
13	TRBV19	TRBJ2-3	ASSLPGRASDTQY
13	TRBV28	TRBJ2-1	ASSLYRAEDNEQF
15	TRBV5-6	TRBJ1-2	ASSLASEGWVGYGYT
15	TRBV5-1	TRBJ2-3	ASSGPLGQSRTDTQY
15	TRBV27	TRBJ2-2	ASTRPDRGLHTGELF
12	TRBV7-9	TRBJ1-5	ASSKGQVDQPQH
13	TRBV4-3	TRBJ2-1	ASSPNGLSHGEQF
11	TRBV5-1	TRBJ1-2	ASDEGTGRGYT
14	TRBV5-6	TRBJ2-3	ASSSGTSPMTDTQY
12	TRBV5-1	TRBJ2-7	ASSAGTSIHEQY
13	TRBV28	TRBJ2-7	ASRGLLAEIYEQY
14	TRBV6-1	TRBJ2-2	ASSEKNRGPAGELF
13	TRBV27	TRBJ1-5	ASSLFSMDNQPQH
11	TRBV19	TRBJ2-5	ASSIGGQETQY
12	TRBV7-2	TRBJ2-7	ASSHPARDYEQY
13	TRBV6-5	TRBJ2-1	ASSPLAGGANEQF
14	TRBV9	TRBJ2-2	ASSVGGPGPGGELF
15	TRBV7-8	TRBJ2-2	ASSLASSGMNTGELF
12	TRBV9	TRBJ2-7	ASSVYGSDYEQY
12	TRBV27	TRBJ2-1	ASTVTGGHNEQF
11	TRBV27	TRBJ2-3	ASSFASADTQY
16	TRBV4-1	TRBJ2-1	ASSQVGRLAGENNEQF
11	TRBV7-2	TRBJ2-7	ASSLYTSYEQY
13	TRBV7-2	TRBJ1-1	ASSLEAVGNAEAF
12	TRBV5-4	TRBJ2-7	ASSSGTSSYEQY
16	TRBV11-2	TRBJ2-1	ASSSTSRVPPSYNEQF
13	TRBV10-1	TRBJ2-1	ASSSSRFSYNEQF
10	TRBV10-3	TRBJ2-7	AISESTDEQY
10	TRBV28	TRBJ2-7	ASSETDYEQY
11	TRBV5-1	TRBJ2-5	ASSLGEGETQY
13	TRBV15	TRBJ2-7	ATSRDQGGSYEQY
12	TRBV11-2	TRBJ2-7	ASSPAGRNYEQY
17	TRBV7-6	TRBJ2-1	ASSADISPSGSSYNEQF
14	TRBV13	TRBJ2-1	ASSGRPGGQYNEQF
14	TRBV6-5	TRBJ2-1	ASSYSRGASYNEQF
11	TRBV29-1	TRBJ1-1	SVGPQGATEAF
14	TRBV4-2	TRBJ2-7	ASSQDLGASRYEQY
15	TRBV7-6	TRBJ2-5	ASSLVGRGGFGETQY
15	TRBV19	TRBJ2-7	ASSPLAGGPNNYEQY